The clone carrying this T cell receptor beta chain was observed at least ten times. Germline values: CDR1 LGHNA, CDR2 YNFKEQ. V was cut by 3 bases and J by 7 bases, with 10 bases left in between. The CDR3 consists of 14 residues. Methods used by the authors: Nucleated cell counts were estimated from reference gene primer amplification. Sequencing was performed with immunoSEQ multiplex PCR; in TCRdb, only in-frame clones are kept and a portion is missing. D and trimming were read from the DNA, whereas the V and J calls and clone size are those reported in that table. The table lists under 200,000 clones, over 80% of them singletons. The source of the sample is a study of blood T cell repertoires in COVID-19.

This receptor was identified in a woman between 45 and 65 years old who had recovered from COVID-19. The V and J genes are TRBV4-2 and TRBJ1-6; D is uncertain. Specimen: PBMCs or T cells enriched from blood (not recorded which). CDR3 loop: CASSQEWENSPLHF. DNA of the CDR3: TGTGCCAGCAGCCAGGAATGGGAGAATTCACCCCTCCACTTT.